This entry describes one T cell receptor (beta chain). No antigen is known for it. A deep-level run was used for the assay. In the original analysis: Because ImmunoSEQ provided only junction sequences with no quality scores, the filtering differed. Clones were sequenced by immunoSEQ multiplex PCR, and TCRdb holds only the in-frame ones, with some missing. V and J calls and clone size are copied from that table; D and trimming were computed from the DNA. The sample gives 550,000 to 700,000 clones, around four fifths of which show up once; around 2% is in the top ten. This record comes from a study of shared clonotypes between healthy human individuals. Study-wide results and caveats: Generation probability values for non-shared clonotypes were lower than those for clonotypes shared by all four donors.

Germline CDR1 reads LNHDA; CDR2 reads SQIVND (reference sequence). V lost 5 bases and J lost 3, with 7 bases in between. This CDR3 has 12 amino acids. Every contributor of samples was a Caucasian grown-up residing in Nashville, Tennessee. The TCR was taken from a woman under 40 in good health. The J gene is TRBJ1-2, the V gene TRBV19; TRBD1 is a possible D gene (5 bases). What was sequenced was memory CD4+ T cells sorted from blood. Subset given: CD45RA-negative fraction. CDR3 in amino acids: CASSARDYGYTF. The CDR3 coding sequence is TGTGCCAGTAGTGCCAGGGACTATGGCTACACCTTC.